This T cell receptor beta chain was sequenced in a study of T cells in Graves' hyperthyroidism and ophthalmopathy. TCR beta CDR3 regions were amplified from RNA. First-round RT-PCR targeting the TCR CDR3 was performed with the HTBI primer set. TCRdb recomputed calls from the multiplex PCR reads with MiXCR, one row per CDR3 protein. The repertoire has about 560,000 distinct CDR3 sequences, over 15% of them found once; the top ten carry around 19%. The CDR3 totals 16 residues. Trimming removed 2 bases from V and 2 bases from J; junction bases left unmatched: 6. Looked up from germline, CDR1 is MNHEY and CDR2 is SVGAGI.

The chain combines TRBV6-5 with TRBJ2-1; 7 bases match TRBD2. Source material: blood. The receptor's source is a woman between 18 and 30 years old with Graves' hyperthyroidism. The CDR3 DNA reads TGTGCCAGCAGTTACCAGACTAGCCCCGCCTACAATGAGCAGTTCTTC. Translating gives CASSYQTSPAYNEQFF.